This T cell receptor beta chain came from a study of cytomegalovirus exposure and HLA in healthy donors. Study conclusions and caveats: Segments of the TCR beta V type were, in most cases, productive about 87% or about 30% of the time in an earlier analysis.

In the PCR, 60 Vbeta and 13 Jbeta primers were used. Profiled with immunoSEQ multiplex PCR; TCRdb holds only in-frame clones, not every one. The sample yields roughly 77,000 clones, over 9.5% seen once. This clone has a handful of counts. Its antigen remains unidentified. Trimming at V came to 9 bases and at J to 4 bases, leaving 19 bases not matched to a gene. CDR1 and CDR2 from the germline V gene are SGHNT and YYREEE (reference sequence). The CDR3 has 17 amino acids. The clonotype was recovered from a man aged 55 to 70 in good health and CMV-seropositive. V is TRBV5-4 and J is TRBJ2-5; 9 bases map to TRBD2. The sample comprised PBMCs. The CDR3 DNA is TGTGCCATCAAGTCGGCGGGGGGGATCCGGTTCGGAGAGACCCAGTACTTC. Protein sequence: CAIKSAGGIRFGETQYF.